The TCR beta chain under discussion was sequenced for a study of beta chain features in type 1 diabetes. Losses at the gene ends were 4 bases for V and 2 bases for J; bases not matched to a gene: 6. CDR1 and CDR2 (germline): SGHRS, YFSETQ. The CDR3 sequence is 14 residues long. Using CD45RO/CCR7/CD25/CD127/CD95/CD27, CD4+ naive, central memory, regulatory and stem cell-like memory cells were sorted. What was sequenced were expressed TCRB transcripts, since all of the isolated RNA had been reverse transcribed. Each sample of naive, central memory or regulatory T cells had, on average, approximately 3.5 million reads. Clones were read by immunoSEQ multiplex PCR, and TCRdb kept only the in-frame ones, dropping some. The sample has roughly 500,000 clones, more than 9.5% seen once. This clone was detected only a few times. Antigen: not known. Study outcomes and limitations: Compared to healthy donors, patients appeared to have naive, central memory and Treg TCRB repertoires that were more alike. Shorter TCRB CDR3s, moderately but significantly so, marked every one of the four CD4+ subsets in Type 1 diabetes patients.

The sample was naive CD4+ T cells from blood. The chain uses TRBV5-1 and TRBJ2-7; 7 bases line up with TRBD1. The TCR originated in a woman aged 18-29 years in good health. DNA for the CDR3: TGCGCCAGCAGCAGCAGGGACAGAACCTACGAGCAGTACTTC. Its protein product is CASSSRDRTYEQYF.